This entry lists 6 T cell receptor beta chains sequenced from one sample in a study of human T cells and chemical hapten exposure (dated by TCRdb to about 2021). Receptor amplification or capture employed RACE. Sequenced on a NextSeq 500. The public reads were reanalyzed by TCRdb: fastp trimming at Q25, MiXCR alignment, in-frame beta chains only. Entries are consolidated by CDR3 protein sequence, retaining the most common genes and DNA. This sample lists more than 85,000 distinct CDR3 sequences; about 9% were detected once. Of the sample, just over 2.5% falls within the top ten clones. The time point label, as the study defines it: pre-sensitization, week 0. What this sample's treatment or condition label stands for: therapeutic diphenylcyclopropenone sensitization with weekly scalp DPC. This material consisted of whole blood, taken in connection with sensitization to the hapten diphenylcyclopropenone (DPC). The receptors come from a man aged 40-50 years with alopecia areata. Some clones in this sample may be carry-over from other donors' samples.

The sample holds many counts of this clonotype. The V call is TRBV12-3 or TRBV12-4, the J call TRBJ1-6; the match to TRBD1 covers 7 bases. CDR3 length equals 15 residues. The ends lost 7 bases at V and 4 bases at J; junction bases unmatched: 7. The CDR3 protein is CASTEQGSYNSPLHF. CDR3 sequence (DNA): TGTGCCAGCACCGAACAGGGGTCTTATAATTCACCCCTCCACTTT.

J is TRBJ2-4 and V is TRBV20-1; D ambiguous. The V gene's germline CDR1 is DFQATT and CDR2 SNEGSKA (reference sequence). The germline V and J ends were trimmed by 8 bases and 1 base, with 6 bases remaining between them. The CDR3 has 11 amino acids. CDR3 sequence (DNA): TGCAGTCGGTCTGCCAAAAACATTCAGTACTTC. This sequence encodes CSRSAKNIQYF.

This clonotype was counted many times. CDR3 DNA: TGCAGTGCTACCAGGGGAACTAATGAAAAACTGTTTTTT. As protein: CSATRGTNEKLFF. The J gene is TRBJ1-4, the V gene TRBV20-1; TRBD1 is a possible D gene (6 bases). The CDR3 runs 13 residues. Germline assignment: CDR1 DFQATT and CDR2 SNEGSKA (reference sequence). The V end lost 4 bases, the J end lost 1 base, and 7 bases lay between the germline ends.

This clonotype was detected only a few times. CDR3 DNA sequence: TGCAGTGCAACTAGCGTTAGCACAGATACGCAGTATTTT. This codes for CSATSVSTDTQYF. The chain is built from TRBV29-1 and TRBJ2-3, with 7 bases identical to TRBD2. The CDR3 loop spans 13 amino acids. Per the germline V gene, CDR1 is SQVTM and CDR2 is ANQGSEA.

This clonotype was counted ten times or more. The J gene is TRBJ2-3, the V gene TRBV27, with TRBD1 as a possible D gene (6 bases). The CDR3 sequence is 15 residues long. CDR1 and CDR2 (germline): MNHEY, SMNVEV (reference sequence). The V gene lost 2 bases and the J gene lost 2 bases, with 11 bases spanning the gap. The CDR3 sequence: CASSLGQSLTDTQYF. The CDR3 region has the DNA TGTGCCAGCAGTTTAGGACAGAGCCTCACAGATACGCAGTATTTT.

The sample holds a few counts of this clonotype. The rearrangement joins TRBV23-1 to TRBJ2-1, with D unresolved. TRBV23-1 is treated as an ORF (open reading frame) with a function not yet certain. The CDR3 loop spans 14 amino acids. Trimming removed 8 bases at V and 0 bases at J, with 11 bases between. The CDR3 nucleotides read TGCGCCAGCGCCCTCCCTTCCTCCTACAATGAGCAGTTCTTC. This gives the protein CASALPSSYNEQFF.